This T cell receptor (beta chain) appears in the sequencing data of a study of regulatory T cells in long-lasting Graves disease. Study-level points and caveats: Persistent Graves' patients showed less TCR diversity than newly diagnosed patients showed.

Through Arm-PCR of CDR3 regions and iRepertoire HTBI primers, TCR beta libraries were built. TCRdb called the multiplex PCR reads again in MiXCR, with one record for every CDR3 protein. The sample includes about 500,000 distinct CDR3 sequences, 15% to 20% of them seen just once. Stated time point: newly diagnosed GD, antithyroid drugs for less than 3 months. Construction of the TCR library relied on RNA isolated from PBMCs. Trimming took 5 bases from V and 4 from J, leaving 18 bases between them. This CDR3 comprises 16 residues. Germline CDR1 MDHEN, CDR2 SYDVKM. This clonotype has at least ten counts. Its cognate antigen is unknown. Separately, the same data were catalogued under a study of T cells in Graves' hyperthyroidism and ophthalmopathy. As that report states: Patients aged 18 to 65 had newly diagnosed hyperthyroidism lasting under 2 months. Lactation, pregnancy, other autoimmune disease or uncontrolled infection excluded patients.

The specimen was peripheral blood mononuclear cells (PBMCs), collected at new diagnosis, from a patient treated with antithyroid drugs. This TCR came from a man aged 35 to 55 with Graves disease. The rearrangement links TRBV28 to TRBJ2-1, with D perhaps TRBD2 (6 bases). Here the CDR3 reads CASSPFGGPRYNEQFF. For the CDR3, the DNA is TGTGCCAGCAGTCCGTTCGGGGGACCCCGGTACAATGAGCAGTTCTTC.